This is a list of T cell receptor beta chains from one sample in a study of cytomegalovirus exposure and HLA in healthy donors. Repertoires were generated with immunoSEQ multiplex PCR, while TCRdb's copy carries only in-frame clones and drops some. The table includes approximately 190,000 clones, roughly nine tenths detected once. Material: PBMCs. These TCRs come from a boy younger than 10 in good health and CMV-seronegative. The CDR3 runs from the conserved cysteine through the conserved F or W. The D gene is left open where the match is weak. Rows may omit the clone size; those that give it use once, few, many or a size class.

d_call	j_call	v_call	clone_size	cdr3_aa	cdr3_nt
-	TRBJ1-4	TRBV28	-	CASSATGGTNEKLFF	TGTGCCAGCAGTGCAACAGGTGGTACTAATGAAAAACTGTTTTTT
TRBD1	TRBJ1-4	TRBV7-9	few	CASSYWDRFAEKLFF	TGTGCCAGCAGCTATTGGGACAGGTTCGCTGAAAAACTGTTTTTT
-	TRBJ2-1	TRBV10-2	-	CASSVYSYNEQFF	TGCGCCAGCAGTGTTTACTCCTACAATGAGCAGTTCTTC
TRBD2	TRBJ2-1	TRBV19	-	CASSKGTSGRWNEQFF	TGTGCCAGTAGTAAAGGGACTAGCGGGAGGTGGAATGAGCAGTTCTTC
TRBD1	TRBJ1-5	TRBV4-1	-	CASSRDPHPQGGNQPQHF	TGCGCCAGCAGCCGCGACCCACATCCACAGGGGGGGAATCAGCCCCAGCATTTT
TRBD1	TRBJ2-1	TRBV10-3	-	CAIRTTGGEEQFF	TGTGCCATCAGGACGACAGGGGGCGAAGAGCAGTTCTTC
-	TRBJ1-5	TRBV5-6	-	CASSSVEDSFGQPQHF	TGTGCCAGCAGCTCGGTCGAGGACAGCTTCGGCCAGCCCCAGCATTTT
TRBD1	TRBJ1-6	TRBV5-6	-	CASSLLAGTENSPLHF	TGTGCCAGCAGCTTACTGGCCGGGACAGAGAATTCACCCCTCCACTTT
TRBD1	TRBJ1-4	TRBV28	-	CASRDREREKLFF	TGTGCCAGCCGGGACAGGGAACGGGAAAAACTGTTTTTT
-	TRBJ2-7	TRBV12-2	-	CASPRRDRGRPEWDEQYF	TGTGCAAGTCCCCGGAGGGACAGGGGCCGTCCTGAGTGGGACGAGCAGTACTTC
-	TRBJ2-7	TRBV7-9	-	CASSVVGGGRSSYEQYF	TGTGCCAGCAGCGTTGTAGGGGGCGGGAGGAGCTCCTACGAGCAGTACTTC
TRBD1	TRBJ2-5	TRBV6-1	-	CASSDSTGGGETQYF	TGTGCCAGCAGTGACTCGACAGGGGGCGGTGAGACCCAGTACTTC
-	TRBJ2-7	TRBV9	once	CASSVQGGYEQYF	TGTGCCAGCAGCGTCCAGGGAGGCTACGAGCAGTACTTC
-	TRBJ1-5	TRBV28	-	CASNDYRVAQPQHF	TGTGCCAGCAACGACTACAGGGTAGCTCAGCCCCAGCATTTT
-	TRBJ1-5	TRBV6-5	few	CASRSIQGSQPQHF	TGTGCCAGCAGATCCATACAGGGCAGTCAGCCCCAGCATTTT
TRBD2	TRBJ2-1	TRBV5-4	-	CASSSGTRGKDEQFF	TGTGCCAGCAGCTCCGGGACTAGGGGGAAGGATGAGCAGTTCTTC
TRBD1	TRBJ2-2	TRBV5-6	-	CASSAGTERYTGELFF	TGTGCCAGCAGCGCTGGGACAGAGAGATACACCGGGGAGCTGTTTTTT
TRBD2	TRBJ2-1	TRBV7-9	-	CASSSTSGGPYNEQFF	TGTGCCAGCAGCTCTACTAGCGGGGGCCCCTACAATGAGCAGTTCTTC
TRBD1	TRBJ2-1	TRBV19	-	CASSIRGYNEQFF	TGTGCCAGTAGTATCAGGGGGTACAATGAGCAGTTCTTC
TRBD1	TRBJ1-1	TRBV2	-	CARNRGLNTEAFF	TGTGCCAGGAACAGGGGGCTGAACACTGAAGCTTTCTTT
-	TRBJ2-6	TRBV5-1	few	CASRYTGSAGANVLTF	TGCGCCAGCAGGTATACAGGGTCCGCTGGGGCCAACGTCCTGACTTTC
TRBD1	TRBJ2-5	TRBV6-5	-	CASSLGQGIQETQYF	TGTGCCAGCAGCCTGGGACAGGGGATACAAGAGACCCAGTACTTC
-	TRBJ1-6	TRBV2	-	CASSGPPRDNKSSYNSPLHF	TGTGCCAGCAGTGGGCCCCCCCGGGACAACAAGAGCTCCTATAATTCACCCCTCCACTTT
TRBD1	TRBJ2-1	TRBV6-5	-	CASSYSWTGDNEQFF	TGTGCCAGCAGTTACTCGTGGACAGGGGACAATGAGCAGTTCTTC
-	TRBJ2-7	TRBV30	-	CAWDTYEQYF	TGTGCCTGGGACACCTACGAGCAGTACTTC
-	TRBJ1-5	TRBV11-2	-	CASSLDPGQPQHF	TGTGCCAGCAGCTTAGATCCAGGTCAGCCCCAGCATTTT
-	TRBJ1-5	TRBV21-1	-	CASMRPTGYSNQPQHF	TGTGCCAGCATGCGCCCGACAGGTTATAGCAATCAGCCCCAGCATTTT
TRBD1	TRBJ2-1	TRBV10-1	-	CASSESRTGRHEQFF	TGCGCCAGCAGTGAGTCGCGGACAGGGCGGCATGAGCAGTTCTTC
-	TRBJ2-4	TRBV10-3	-	CAIRQGEENIQYF	TGTGCCATCAGACAGGGCGAGGAAAACATTCAGTACTTC
-	TRBJ2-1	TRBV29-1	-	CSVVTSGANEQFF	TGCAGCGTTGTTACCTCTGGGGCCAATGAGCAGTTCTTC
TRBD1	TRBJ1-5	TRBV5-1	-	CASSFWDSGNQPQHF	TGCGCCAGCAGCTTTTGGGACAGTGGGAATCAGCCCCAGCATTTT